This TCR beta chain derives from a study of OX40 agonist ivuxolimab in advanced cancers. Some background on the complete study: The costimulatory receptor OX40 (CD134) was targeted by ivuxolimab, a fully human IgG2 agonistic monoclonal antibody. Intravenous ivuxolimab was administered to patients every 2 weeks at six dose levels: 0.01, 0.1, 0.3, 1.5, 3 and 10 mg/kg. Peripheral TCRbeta sequencing aimed to test whether ivuxolimab altered TCR sequence diversity and caused clonal T-cell expansion. A male proportion of approximately 83% and a mean age of approximately 55 years, ranging from about 23 to 90, were recorded for the dose-escalation cohort. Patients were allowed to have had prior anti-PD-1, anti-PD-L1 or anti-CTLA-4 therapy, and around 40% of the dose-escalation patients had previously received checkpoint inhibitors. The paper describes the monotherapy dose-escalation part (N of about 52 patients) of the phase I trial of ivuxolimab. Of the roughly 51 patients in dose escalation, 19 had hepatocellular carcinoma, roughly 15 had melanoma, 9 had renal cell carcinoma and 9 had head and neck cancer. Partial responses occurred in three dose-escalation patients, of whom one had hepatocellular carcinoma and two had cutaneous melanoma.

Remarks on this clone: Its antigen remains undetermined. Per-nucleotide qualities are absent, and no much larger clonotype sits a single base away.

Broader findings and caveats from the paper: On average, CD8+ T cells showed more expanded clones than CD4+ T cells after ivuxolimab. In the 0.1-3.0 mg/kg groups, partial responders were among the patients with the lowest normalized peripheral clonal expansion, particularly in CD8+ T cells. Low levels of normalized T-cell clonal expansion were also shown by some nonresponding patients. At doses from 0.1 to 3.0 mg/kg, clonal expansion was seen in both CD4+ and CD8+ blood T cells between baseline and week 6. The antigen specificity of the peripheral T cells that underwent clonal expansion was not determined.

The trial excluded patients who had a history of autoimmune disease or who were on systemic immunosuppression. Peripheral blood for TCR sequencing was collected from all dose cohorts at baseline, on cycle 4 day 1, and on cycle 7 day 1. Samples were obtained from an open-label, multicenter, first-in-human phase I dose-escalation trial of ivuxolimab. The trial enrolled adults with locally advanced or metastatic head and neck squamous cell, hepatocellular, melanoma or renal cell carcinoma. CD4+ and CD8+ T cells were sorted separately from peripheral blood before TCR sequencing. Genomic DNA was extracted from sorted cells for sequencing of the TCRbeta CDR3 region. The immunoSEQ Assay was used for sequencing of TCRbeta CDR3 regions. Sourced from immuneACCESS, this table was stored by TCRdb with only in-frame sequences that have V and J called. A share of the clones is absent; for the studies checked, an unresolved V gene accounts for under half, and the remainder has no known explanation. This sample gives 50,000 or so clones in total; 75% to 90% of them show up just once. The ten largest account for over 20% of the sample.

V loses 1 base, J loses 5 bases, and the germline ends lie 6 bases apart. The CDR3 runs 12 amino acids, cysteine and valine included. Just CDR3 DNA is preserved here, 36 bases in frame from base 1. Per the germline V gene (reference sequence), SEHNR is the CDR1 and FQNEAQ is the CDR2. This sequence was found in an adult with an advanced solid tumor such as melanoma, head and neck, liver or kidney cancer. The chain uses TRBV7-9 and TRBJ2-7; perhaps TRBD1 is the D gene, with 6 bases matching. The sequencing used CD4+ or CD8+ T cells sorted from blood, collected in a trial of the OX40 agonist ivuxolimab. In nucleotides, the sequence is TGTGCCAGCAGCTTAGACAGGGACGAGCAGTACGTC. This gives the protein CASSLDRDEQYV.